Shown below are 25 T cell receptor beta chains from a single sample sequenced in a study of cytomegalovirus exposure and HLA in healthy donors. This PCR relied on a set of 60 Vbeta primers and 13 Jbeta primers. TCRdb's copy holds only in-frame clones and misses some; the assay was immunoSEQ multiplex PCR. Of 150,000 to 170,000 clones listed, more than 75% are singletons. Sequencing input: PBMCs. The receptors shown here come from a woman between 40 and 55 years old in good health and CMV-seropositive.

The rearrangement links TRBV7-2 to TRBJ1-1; 7 bases are shared with TRBD1. This CDR3 comprises 17 residues. Per germline, CDR1 SGHTA and CDR2 FQGNSA. V trimming: 5 bases; J trimming: 0 bases; junction bases outside the gene matches: 12. DNA for the CDR3: TGTGCCAGCAGCCGAGGGTCAGGGGGTGGTATGAACACTGAAGCTTTCTTT. Its translation: CASSRGSGGGMNTEAFF.

This clone was seen a few times. The rearrangement joins TRBV5-4 to TRBJ2-7; TRBD1 matches at 7 bases. The V gene end was trimmed by 0 bases and the J gene end by 6 bases; junction bases not matched to a gene: 9. The CDR3 contains 15 residues. From germline, CDR1 is SGHNT and CDR2 YYREEE (reference sequence). The CDR3: CASSLARGRPGEQYF. CDR3 DNA sequence: TGTGCCAGCAGCTTGGCGAGGGGGCGCCCGGGCGAGCAGTACTTC.

The genes are TRBV11-3 and TRBJ1-2; a weak D match, TRBD1 (6 bases). This CDR3 has 12 amino acids. Between the trimmed V and J ends, which lost 5 bases and 4 bases, there was a span of 8 bases. Looked up from germline, CDR1 is SGHNT and CDR2 is YENEEA. The CDR3 protein is CASSVDSYGYTF. As DNA, the CDR3 is TGTGCCAGCAGCGTGGACAGCTATGGCTACACCTTC.

This clone was observed a few times. The J gene is TRBJ1-3, the V gene TRBV30, with TRBD1 matching over 7 bases. Germline values: CDR1 GTSNPN, CDR2 SVGIG (reference sequence). This CDR3 is 15 amino acids long. Unmatched junction bases numbered 5, after V lost 3 bases and J lost 0 bases. This CDR3 reads CAWSRDSGSGNTIYF. The CDR3 nucleotides read TGTGCCTGGAGCCGGGACAGCGGCTCTGGAAACACCATATATTTT. The entire variable domain, with the rest obtained from reference TRBV30 and TRBJ1-3, is as follows: SQTIHQWPATLVQPVGSPLSLECTVEGTSNPNLYWYRQAAGRGLQLLFYSVGIGQISSEVPQNLSASRPQDRQFILSSKKLLLSDSGFYLCAWSRDSGSGNTIYFGEGSWLTVV.

The chain joins TRBV7-2 to TRBJ2-1; 9 bases are a match to TRBD2. In germline, CDR1 is SGHTA, CDR2 FQGNSA. The ends lost 1 base at V and 6 bases at J; junction bases unmatched: 7. The CDR3 covers 16 residues. The CDR3 region is CASSLVVFSGSNEQFF. The CDR3 DNA is TGTGCCAGCAGCTTAGTAGTGTTTAGCGGGAGCAATGAGCAGTTCTTC.

The chain links TRBV9 to TRBJ2-7; 13 positions agree with TRBD2. The V segment lost 3 bases and the J segment 8 bases; nucleotides outside the gene matches: 8. This CDR3 region has 15 residues. Germline loops: CDR1 SGDLS, CDR2 YYNGEE. This CDR3 is CASSGKTSGGSQQYF. In DNA form, the CDR3 reads TGTGCCAGCAGCGGGAAGACTAGCGGGGGGTCTCAGCAGTACTTC. Using reference TRBV9 and TRBJ2-7 for the parts outside the CDR3, the full variable domain is DSGVTQTPKHLITATGQRVTLRCSPRSGDLSVYWYQQSLDQGLQFLIQYYNGEERAKGNILERFSAQQFPDLHSELNLSSLELGDSALYFCASSGKTSGGSQQYFGPGTRLTVT.

The genes are TRBV5-1 and TRBJ2-5, with 10 bases matching TRBD2. With the DNA end fitting TRBJ2-7 better, the J assignment may be wrong. The V gene's germline CDR1 is SGHRS and CDR2 YFSETQ. The CDR3 loop spans 13 amino acids. The CDR3 region has the DNA TGCGCCAGCACGACGATAGCGGGAGGCGAGCAGTACTTC. This encodes CASTTIAGGEQYF.

The chain recombines TRBV29-1 with TRBJ2-2, with D maybe TRBD2 (5 bases). V gave up 3 bases and J gave up 2 bases, with 10 bases separating them. This CDR3 has 14 residues. Germline V CDR1 and CDR2: SQVTM, ANQGSEA. CDR3 DNA: TGCAGCGTTGAGTTCAGCGGCAACACCGGGGAGCTGTTTTTT. It translates to CSVEFSGNTGELFF.

The rearrangement joins TRBV2 to TRBJ2-1, with 11 bases identical to TRBD2. The CDR3 has 17 amino acids. Germline V gives CDR1 SNHLY, CDR2 FYNNEI. J gave up 3 bases and V 6 bases, and 10 bases lay outside the gene matches. CDR3 region: CASRETRLAGNYNEQFF. The CDR3 nucleotides are TGTGCCAGCAGGGAGACCCGACTAGCGGGAAACTACAATGAGCAGTTCTTC.

V and J are TRBV19 and TRBJ1-5; the match to TRBD1 covers 10 bases. V lost 7 bases and J lost 6; bases outside the gene matches: 3. Per the germline V gene, CDR1 is LNHDA and CDR2 is SQIVND (reference sequence). The length of the CDR3 is 13 residues. The CDR3 DNA sequence: TGTGCCAGTAAAGACAGGGGGCGTCAGCCCCAGCATTTT. It codes for CASKDRGRQPQHF.

The CDR3 sequence is CASSGPRGGPYNEQFF. The CDR3 DNA reads TGTGCCAGCAGTGGCCCAAGGGGAGGTCCCTACAATGAGCAGTTCTTC. The chain joins TRBV6-1 to TRBJ2-1; maybe TRBD2 (6 bases). Trimming shortened V by 4 bases and J by 2 bases, and 15 bases separated the two germline ends. Germline lookup yields CDR1 MNHNS and CDR2 SASEGT. The CDR3 is 16 residues long.

The J gene is TRBJ1-2, the V gene TRBV19, with D hard to call. The CDR3 consists of 14 residues. Germline V gene lookup returns CDR1 LNHDA and CDR2 SQIVND (reference sequence). Deletions cut 6 bases from V and 4 bases from J, with 15 bases between. The CDR3 coding sequence is TGTGCCAGTAGCCCCCCTACGGGTACCTATGGCTACACCTTC. Protein sequence: CASSPPTGTYGYTF.

The chain employs TRBV30 and TRBJ1-1; D gene unclear. Germline CDR1 and CDR2: GTSNPN and SVGIG (reference sequence). V was trimmed by 3 bases and J by 3 bases, leaving 8 bases between them. This CDR3 has 12 residues. CDR3 protein: CAWSEGDTEAFF. The CDR3 bases are TGTGCCTGGAGCGAAGGAGACACTGAAGCTTTCTTT.

The V and J genes are TRBV29-1 and TRBJ2-3; 9 bases are a match to TRBD1. The germline V gene encodes CDR1 SQVTM and CDR2 ANQGSEA. The CDR3 consists of 15 residues. V trimming: 6 bases; J trimming: 2 bases; junction bases outside the gene matches: 9. The CDR3 sequence: CSVPGTGSNTDTQYF. CDR3 nucleotide sequence: TGCAGCGTGCCCGGGACAGGGAGTAACACAGATACGCAGTATTTT.

The rearrangement joins TRBV29-1 to TRBJ2-7, with TRBD1 identical over 7 bases. With V trimmed by 4 bases and J by 6 bases, 9 bases remained unmatched. Germline values: CDR1 SQVTM, CDR2 ANQGSEA. The CDR3 is 13 residues long. CDR3 DNA sequence: TGCAGCGTTGGGGGACAGCCGGTCGGCGAGCAGTACTTC. Its protein is CSVGGQPVGEQYF.

The chain combines TRBV7-9 with TRBJ2-3; D is unresolved. V lost 3 bases and J 1 base, leaving 14 bases between the germline ends. The CDR3 extends over 16 amino acids. Germline V lookup: CDR1 SEHNR, CDR2 FQNEAQ (reference sequence). CDR3 in DNA: TGTGCCAGCAGCTTTCGAGCTGAGAAAGGCACAGATACGCAGTATTTT. It codes for CASSFRAEKGTDTQYF.

The table lists this clone with a count of one. The DNA of the CDR3 is TGTGCCAGCAGCTTATCGGGGGTCTCTGGAAACACCATATATTTT. It codes for CASSLSGVSGNTIYF. V gene TRBV7-2 combines with J gene TRBJ1-3, with D maybe TRBD1 (5 bases). CDR3 length: 15 amino acids. The germline gives CDR1 SGHTA, CDR2 FQGNSA. V lost 2 bases, J lost 0 bases, and 8 bases lay in between.

This clone was recorded a few times. The rearrangement joins TRBV11-1 to TRBJ2-7; D is perhaps TRBD1 (6 bases). The germline gives CDR1 SGHAT, CDR2 FQDESV (reference sequence). Trimming removed 5 bases from V and 0 bases from J, with 11 bases in between. CDR3 size: 14 residues. This CDR3 reads CASSPGQTSYEQYF. CDR3 in DNA: TGTGCCAGCAGCCCAGGACAGACCTCCTACGAGCAGTACTTC.

This clone was recorded once. The rearrangement links TRBV27 to TRBJ2-7; the match to TRBD2 covers 13 bases. This CDR3 is 15 amino acids long. Germline CDR1 is MNHEY and CDR2 is SMNVEV (reference sequence). The V segment lost 4 bases and the J segment 3 bases; nucleotides outside the gene matches: 3. The CDR3 coding sequence is TGTGCCAGCAGTTGGACTAGCGGGAGTAACTACGAGCAGTACTTC. Its translation: CASSWTSGSNYEQYF.

V gene TRBV7-9 combines with J gene TRBJ1-4, with D unclear. The V gene lost 4 bases and the J gene lost 8 bases, with 20 bases spanning the gap. The CDR3 covers 16 residues. The germline CDR1 and CDR2 sequences are SEHNR and FQNEAQ (reference sequence). Here the CDR3 DNA reads TGTGCCAGCAGCTCCCCACACTGGGAGGTTAGCGAAAAACTGTTTTTT. Its translation: CASSSPHWEVSEKLFF.

The rearrangement joins TRBV5-8 to TRBJ1-3, with D maybe TRBD1 (6 bases). Germline assignment: CDR1 SGHTS and CDR2 YDEGEE. V gave up 1 base and J gave up 2 bases, with 7 bases separating them. The CDR3 length is 14 residues. CDR3 amino acids: CASSLPGAGNTIYF. The CDR3 DNA is TGTGCCAGCAGCTTGCCAGGGGCTGGAAACACCATATATTTT.

The chain couples TRBV4-1 to TRBJ2-1, with 8 bases that match TRBD2. CDR3 length: 18 residues. V gave up 0 bases and J gave up 1 base; unmatched junction bases: 8. Germline V CDR1 and CDR2: MGHRA, YSYEKL. The CDR3 loop is CASSQEGSGRVSYNEQFF. CDR3 DNA sequence: TGCGCCAGCAGCCAAGAGGGCAGCGGGAGAGTATCCTACAATGAGCAGTTCTTC.

The CDR3 loop reads CASSHGREGPRNTGELFF. Written as DNA, the CDR3 is TGCGCCAGCAGCCACGGACGGGAGGGTCCCCGCAACACCGGGGAGCTGTTTTTT. J is TRBJ2-2 and V is TRBV4-1; 8 nucleotides line up with TRBD2. After removal of 3 bases from V and 2 bases from J, the junction contained 11 bases not matched to a gene. This CDR3 contains 18 residues. CDR1 is MGHRA, CDR2 YSYEKL, per germline.

This clone was picked up one time. The chain carries TRBV18 and TRBJ2-5; tentatively, D is TRBD1 (5 bases). Germline V lookup: CDR1 KGHSH, CDR2 LQKENI. V lost 1 base to trimming and J lost 5 bases, with 8 bases between them. CDR3 length: 13 amino acids. The CDR3 region has the DNA TGTGCCAGCTCACCACTTGGGGCCGAGACCCAGTACTTC. Amino acid sequence: CASSPLGAETQYF.

The chain couples TRBV5-6 to TRBJ2-3; D is perhaps TRBD2 (5 bases). The CDR3 covers 15 residues. Germline V gene data show CDR1 as SGHDT and CDR2 as YYEEEE. V lost 5 bases to trimming and J lost 0 bases, with 13 bases between them. DNA of the CDR3: TGTGCCAGCAGTTGGAGCGGACCTAGCACAGATACGCAGTATTTT. Its protein product is CASSWSGPSTDTQYF.